This T cell receptor (beta chain) was observed in a study of control samples from healthy donors and cancer patients. Germline loops: CDR1 WNHNN, CDR2 SYGVQD (reference sequence). With 7 bases removed from V and 2 bases from J, the gap between germline ends came to 21 bases. CDR3 length: 16 residues. Measured with immunoSEQ multiplex PCR; TCRdb has only the in-frame clones, and not every one. The data show roughly 120,000 clones, about nine tenths seen once. This clone has just one count. This TCR came from a woman younger than 30 in good health. Sequencing input: blood. The chain couples TRBV10-1 to TRBJ2-7; unclear D gene. CDR3 amino acids: CASTLRQSTSAYEQYF. In DNA form, the CDR3 reads TGCGCCAGCACACTTAGACAATCGACATCCGCCTACGAGCAGTACTTC.